This paragraph reports one T cell receptor (beta chain). What it binds is unknown. These data belong to a study of identical twins. Study-wide results and limits: These conclusions were based on statistical analysis (cross-sectional, not following the same donors).

V dropped 7 bases and J dropped 4 bases, with 8 bases sitting between them. CDR1 and CDR2 from the germline V gene are SGHRS and YFSETQ. The CDR3 extends over 12 amino acids. Via MiXCR, TCRdb re-called the 5' RACE reads, giving one row per CDR3 protein. This sample has just under 650,000 distinct CDR3 sequences, with just over 7% found just once. The data were also submitted as part of a second study, on yellow fever vaccine responses in identical twins.

The sequence was obtained from a woman aged 18-29 years in good health. The material sequenced was PBMCs. The V call is TRBV5-1, the J call TRBJ1-4; D call uncertain. The CDR3 bases are TGCGCCAGCCGGCTAAGTAATGAAAAACTGTTTTTT. Its translation: CASRLSNEKLFF.